This T cell receptor beta chain was profiled in a study of blood T cell repertoires in COVID-19. As for the study in general: Nucleic acid was either cDNA or gDNA, and it came from T cells, B-cell-depleted T cells, or PBMCs.

The CDR3 consists of 15 residues. Trimming cost V 3 bases and J 9 bases, with 18 bases left between them. CDR1 and CDR2 (germline): MDHEN, SYDVKM. Assay: immunoSEQ multiplex PCR; the TCRdb copy retains only in-frame clones and omits some. The sample holds 220,000 or so clones, roughly 85% seen once. This clonotype was sampled from a man aged 50 to 59 who had recovered from COVID-19. V usage is TRBV28 and J usage is TRBJ2-4; tentatively, D is TRBD2 (6 bases). The sequenced sample consisted of peripheral blood. Here the CDR3 DNA reads TGTGCCAGCAGTTTCGAGGGTCGGGGGACGAGCATTCAGTACTTC. Translating it yields CASSFEGRGTSIQYF.